The T cell receptor (beta chain) under discussion was sequenced for a study of cytomegalovirus exposure and HLA in healthy donors. Primers: 60 Vbeta forward and 13 Jbeta reverse. Assay used: immunoSEQ multiplex PCR; TCRdb lists only in-frame clones, some missing. Here the sample spans tens of thousands of clones, about 78% being singletons. Germline V gene data show CDR1 as SNHLY and CDR2 as FYNNEI. The V and J ends lost 7 bases and 10 bases respectively, with 11 bases between them. The CDR3 is made up of 12 amino acids. The TCR sequence derives from a man between 35 and 55 years old in good health and CMV-seronegative. The sequenced sample was PBMCs. The chain joins TRBV2 to TRBJ1-6; D unclear. CDR3 in amino acids: CASTRENSPLHF. CDR3 nucleotide sequence: TGTGCCAGCACGCGGGAAAACTCACCCCTCCACTTT.